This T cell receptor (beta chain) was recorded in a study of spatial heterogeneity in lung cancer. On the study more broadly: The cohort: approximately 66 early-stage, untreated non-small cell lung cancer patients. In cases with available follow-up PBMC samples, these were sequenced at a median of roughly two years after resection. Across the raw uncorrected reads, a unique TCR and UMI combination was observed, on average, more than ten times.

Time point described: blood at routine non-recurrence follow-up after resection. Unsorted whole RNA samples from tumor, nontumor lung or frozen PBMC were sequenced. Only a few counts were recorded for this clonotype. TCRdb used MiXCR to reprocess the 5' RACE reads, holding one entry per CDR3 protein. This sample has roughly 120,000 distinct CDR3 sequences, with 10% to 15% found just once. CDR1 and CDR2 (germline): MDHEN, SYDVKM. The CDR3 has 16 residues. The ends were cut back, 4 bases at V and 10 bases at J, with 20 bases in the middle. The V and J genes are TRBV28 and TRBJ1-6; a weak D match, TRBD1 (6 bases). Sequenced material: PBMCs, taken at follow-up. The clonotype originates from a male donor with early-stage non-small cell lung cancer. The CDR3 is CASSSVGGLYGSPLHF. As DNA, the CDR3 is TGTGCCAGCAGTTCGGTTGGGGGGCTGTACGGATCACCCCTCCACTTT.